Each of the 12 T cell receptor beta chains below was sequenced from the same sample in a study of cytomegalovirus exposure and HLA in healthy donors. PCR employed 60 Vbeta and 13 Jbeta primers. Using immunoSEQ multiplex PCR, the repertoire was profiled, and TCRdb retains in-frame clones only, with some absent. The sample contains under 150,000 clones, 82% of which appear only once. Sequenced input: PBMCs. The receptors come from a male donor in good health and CMV-seronegative.

This chain connects TRBV4-2 to TRBJ2-7, with TRBD2 matching over 10 bases. The CDR3 totals 15 residues. Germline trimming cut 0 bases from V and 2 bases from J; bases unmatched to any gene: 1. Germline-derived CDR1 and CDR2 are LGHNA and YNFKEQ. DNA for the CDR3: TGTGCCAGCAGCCAAGATCTAGCGGGAGCCTACGAGCAGTACTTC. Amino acids: CASSQDLAGAYEQYF.

The chain combines TRBV6-5 with TRBJ1-1, with 7 bases that match TRBD1. V shed 3 bases and J 3 bases; nucleotides not matched to a gene: 4. This CDR3 contains 14 residues. Germline V lookup: CDR1 MNHEY, CDR2 SVGAGI. In nucleotides, the CDR3 is TGTGCCAGCAGTTATCAGGGGGAGGACACTGAAGCTTTCTTT. Its protein is CASSYQGEDTEAFF.

This clone was picked up a small number of times. The chain employs TRBV9 and TRBJ1-1, with a possible D match to TRBD1 (6 bases). CDR1 and CDR2 from the germline V gene are SGDLS and YYNGEE. V gave up 3 bases and J gave up 4 bases, with 10 bases separating them. The CDR3 sequence is 13 residues long. As DNA, the CDR3 is TGTGCCAGCAGCGACAGGGCGGGCACTGAAGCTTTCTTT. Protein product: CASSDRAGTEAFF.

CDR3 in amino acids: CASSELAQMRDTQYF. For the CDR3, the DNA is TGTGCCAGTAGTGAACTAGCCCAGATGAGAGATACGCAGTATTTT. V usage is TRBV19 and J usage is TRBJ2-3; tentative D call: TRBD2 (6 bases). Deletions cut 5 bases from V and 5 bases from J, with 17 bases between. Per germline, CDR1 LNHDA and CDR2 SQIVND (reference sequence). The length of the CDR3 is 15 residues.

The J gene is TRBJ2-5, the V gene TRBV30; 7 bases agree with TRBD1. The germline V gene has CDR1 GTSNPN and CDR2 SVGIG (reference sequence). The CDR3 length is 14 residues. The V and J ends lost 2 bases and 3 bases, in that order; junction bases with no gene match: 6. As DNA, the CDR3 is TGTGCCTGGAGTCAGGGGGACGTAGAAGAGACCCAGTACTTC. Protein: CAWSQGDVEETQYF.

This chain joins TRBV7-6 and TRBJ2-3, with 7 bases lining up with TRBD2. Germline CDR1 reads SGHVS; CDR2 reads FNYEAQ. The junction had 10 bases not matched to a gene; V was cut back by 1 base and J by 6 bases. The CDR3 sequence is 16 residues long. The CDR3 region has the DNA TGTGCCAGCAGCTTAGTAGCGGCGGGAGTAGGTGATACGCAGTATTTT. The encoded protein is CASSLVAAGVGDTQYF.

The V gene is TRBV27, the J gene TRBJ2-5; D might be TRBD2 (7 bases). V lost 5 bases and J 2 bases, leaving 15 bases between the germline ends. Looked up from germline, CDR1 is MNHEY and CDR2 is SMNVEV (reference sequence). This CDR3 comprises 15 residues. The CDR3 DNA follows: TGTGCCAGCAGTAAGCAGGGGAGGGTGCAAGAGACCCAGTACTTC. As protein: CASSKQGRVQETQYF.

This clone was detected only once. The chain links TRBV9 to TRBJ2-7; 9 nucleotides align to TRBD1. Germline assignment: CDR1 SGDLS and CDR2 YYNGEE. Trimming at V came to 0 bases and at J to 3 bases, leaving 7 bases not matched to a gene. CDR3 length: 16 amino acids. The CDR3 DNA is TGTGCCAGCAGCGTAGCGGGACAGGGACTTTTCTACGAGCAGTACTTC. It encodes CASSVAGQGLFYEQYF. The full variable domain, completed using reference TRBV9 and TRBJ2-7, is DSGVTQTPKHLITATGQRVTLRCSPRSGDLSVYWYQQSLDQGLQFLIQYYNGEERAKGNILERFSAQQFPDLHSELNLSSLELGDSALYFCASSVAGQGLFYEQYFGPGTRLTVT.

The chain has TRBV11-1 and TRBJ1-1; D perhaps matches TRBD1 (6 bases). V was shortened by 4 bases and J by 2 bases, with 14 bases between the two germline ends. Looked up from germline, CDR1 is SGHAT and CDR2 is FQDESV (reference sequence). The CDR3 is 15 residues long. The DNA of the CDR3 is TGTGCCAGCAGCTCGATCAGGGGCTCTAACACTGAAGCTTTCTTT. Its translation: CASSSIRGSNTEAFF.

This chain joins TRBV7-9 and TRBJ1-5; D is perhaps TRBD1 (5 bases). This CDR3 spans 12 amino acids. V was cut by 5 bases and J by 6 bases, with 8 bases left in between. Germline CDR1 SEHNR, CDR2 FQNEAQ (reference sequence). CDR3 DNA: TGTGCCAGCAGCCAAACAGGTCAGCCCCAGCATTTT. The encoded protein is CASSQTGQPQHF.

The chain couples TRBV10-3 to TRBJ1-2; TRBD1 matches 11 bases. The germline V gene encodes CDR1 ENHRY and CDR2 SYGVKD. The CDR3 extends over 16 amino acids. V trimming: 2 bases; J trimming: 3 bases; junction bases outside the gene matches: 5. CDR3 loop: CAISEKGQGVYYGYTF. The CDR3 DNA reads TGTGCCATCAGTGAGAAGGGACAGGGGGTTTACTATGGCTACACCTTC.

J is TRBJ2-6 and V is TRBV5-3, with 10 bases fitting TRBD1. TRBV5-3 is identified as an open reading frame with a role that is uncertain. The CDR3 has 20 residues. Trimming at V came to 4 bases and at J to 0 bases, leaving 13 bases not matched to a gene. CDR3 sequence reads: CARSREPGTGDLSGANVLTF. The CDR3 coding sequence is TGTGCCAGAAGCCGGGAACCCGGGACAGGGGATCTCTCTGGGGCCAACGTCCTGACTTTC.